These 14 T cell receptor beta chains were all obtained from the same sample, sequenced in a study of T-cell reconstitution after alpha-beta-depleted transplantation in children. During its preparation, the TCRbeta library received unique molecular identifiers. TCRdb re-analysed the PCR reads in MiXCR, keeping a single row per CDR3 protein. The data show about 300,000 distinct CDR3 sequences, about a tenth seen once. The sample was PBMCs, taken before TCRalphabeta/CD19-depleted stem cell transplant. The receptors derive from a boy younger than two with acute myeloid leukemia, due to receive a stem cell transplant.

This clonotype was observed at least ten times. This chain links TRBV6-5 with TRBJ2-1, with unresolved D. The CDR3 sequence is 14 residues long. Per the germline V gene, CDR1 is MNHEY and CDR2 is SVGAGI. V lost 2 bases to trimming and J lost 6 bases, with 11 bases between them. CDR3 in amino acids: CASSYGGLGNEQFF. DNA of the CDR3: TGTGCCAGCAGTTACGGTGGGCTTGGCAATGAGCAGTTCTTC.

This clonotype came up many times. This chain joins TRBV20-1 and TRBJ1-5, with D maybe TRBD1 (6 bases). V was cut by 0 bases and J by 2 bases, with 8 bases left in between. The length of the CDR3 is 14 residues. Germline V lookup: CDR1 DFQATT, CDR2 SNEGSKA (reference sequence). CDR3 region: CSAREHRGNQPQHF. CDR3 coding DNA: TGCAGTGCTAGAGAACACAGGGGCAATCAGCCCCAGCATTTT.

There are many counts of this clonotype. The chain employs TRBV28 and TRBJ2-2; tentatively, D is TRBD2 (6 bases). The germline V and J ends were trimmed by 5 bases and 4 bases, with 20 bases remaining between them. Germline loops: CDR1 MDHEN, CDR2 SYDVKM. The CDR3 length is 17 residues. CDR3 residues: CASSVTSPRGSTGELFF. Here the CDR3 DNA reads TGTGCCAGCAGTGTAACTAGCCCCCGAGGGAGCACCGGGGAGCTGTTTTTT.

This clonotype was seen repeatedly, ten times or more. The chain joins TRBV19 to TRBJ2-7; 12 bases fit TRBD2. Germline V gene lookup returns CDR1 LNHDA and CDR2 SQIVND (reference sequence). V lost 6 bases, J lost 7 bases, and 10 bases stayed unmatched. The CDR3 has 15 amino acids. The chain's CDR3 is CASRGLAGPREEQYF. As DNA, the CDR3 is TGTGCCAGTAGGGGACTAGCGGGTCCTCGGGAAGAGCAGTACTTC.

Worth noting for this clonotype: It may be a read error: a sequence one base away is much more abundant. V usage is TRBV28 and J usage is TRBJ2-2, with D unresolved. The CDR3 is made up of 14 amino acids. V lost 2 bases to trimming and J lost 6 bases, with 10 bases between them. CDR1 and CDR2 (germline): MDHEN, SYDVKM. The CDR3 region has the DNA TGTGCCAGCAGTTTAGGGCCTTACGCCGGGGAGCTGTTTTTT. Translating it yields CASSLGPYAGELFF.

This clonotype was counted ten times or more. The chain has TRBV6-1 and TRBJ2-1; 7 bases agree with TRBD1. Germline V gene lookup returns CDR1 MNHNS and CDR2 SASEGT. The V and J ends lost 1 base and 0 bases, in that order; junction bases with no gene match: 6. CDR3 length equals 17 residues. For the CDR3, the DNA is TGTGCCAGCAGTGAAGGAAAGACAGGGAGCTCCTACAATGAGCAGTTCTTC. Translated, it gives CASSEGKTGSSYNEQFF.

This clonotype was seen ten or more times. The chain is built from TRBV7-6 and TRBJ1-1, with D unclear. This CDR3 is built from 15 residues. Germline CDR1 reads SGHVS; CDR2 reads FNYEAQ. Trimming pared 2 bases from V and 0 bases from J, leaving 10 bases between. The CDR3 DNA sequence: TGTGCCAGCAGCTTATTGGGGTTTATGAACACTGAAGCTTTCTTT. It translates to CASSLLGFMNTEAFF.

This clonotype has only a few counts. V and J are TRBV6-1 and TRBJ2-1; 8 nucleotides line up with TRBD1. The germline CDR1 and CDR2 sequences are MNHNS and SASEGT. This CDR3 contains 14 residues. V was pared by 10 bases and J by 8 bases, with 13 bases of the junction left unmatched. In DNA, the CDR3 is TGTGCCACCCACAATGACAGGGGTAGGGATGAGCAGTTCTTC. Translation: CATHNDRGRDEQFF.

This clonotype was observed many times. This chain uses TRBV15 with TRBJ2-3, with D perhaps TRBD2 (5 bases). This CDR3 contains 17 residues. Per germline, CDR1 LNHNV and CDR2 YYDKDF (reference sequence). Trimming removed 2 bases at V and 0 bases at J, with 15 bases between. The CDR3 here is CATSRLKGAFSTDTQYF. Written as DNA, the CDR3 is TGTGCCACCAGCAGACTAAAGGGAGCCTTTAGCACAGATACGCAGTATTTT.

This clonotype was seen repeatedly, ten times or more. CDR3 nucleotide sequence: TGCGCCAGCAGCCAAGACAGGGGGCCTTCCTACGAGCAGTACTTC. Translated: CASSQDRGPSYEQYF. The gene calls are TRBV4-3 and TRBJ2-7, with 8 bases matching TRBD1. J was trimmed by 1 base and V by 0 bases; bases with no gene match: 2. Germline values: CDR1 LGHNA, CDR2 YSLEER. CDR3 length: 15 residues.

Ten or more counts support this clonotype. The rearrangement uses TRBV12-3 or TRBV12-4 and TRBJ1-1; 9 positions match TRBD1. V dropped 6 bases and J dropped 1; count of bases not matched to a gene: 3. This CDR3 region has 14 residues. The CDR3 DNA follows: TGTGCCAGCAGAACGGGACAGGGGAACACTGAAGCTTTCTTT. It is translated as CASRTGQGNTEAFF.

The gene calls are TRBV19 and TRBJ1-5, with 8 bases fitting TRBD1. CDR1 LNHDA and CDR2 SQIVND come from the germline V gene (reference sequence). CDR3 length equals 17 residues. V lost 1 base to trimming and J lost 6 bases; unmatched junction nucleotides: 11. The CDR3: CASSIAGRGRGGQPQHF. CDR3 bases: TGTGCCAGTAGTATAGCGGGCAGGGGGCGAGGGGGTCAGCCCCAGCATTTT.

The J gene is TRBJ1-5, the V gene TRBV25-1, with a possible D match to TRBD1 (5 bases). CDR1 is MGHDK and CDR2 is SYGVNS in the germline V gene. Deletions cut 6 bases from V and 1 base from J, with 7 bases between. This CDR3 is built from 13 residues. The CDR3 reads CASRGPSNQPQHF. The CDR3 nucleotides read TGTGCCAGCAGGGGGCCCAGCAATCAGCCCCAGCATTTT.

In its sample, this clonotype was seen many times. The chain links TRBV5-1 to TRBJ1-6, with a weak D call TRBD1 (5 bases). The CDR3 sequence is 16 residues long. V lost 1 base and J 6 bases, leaving 14 bases between the germline ends. Germline CDR1 and CDR2: SGHRS and YFSETQ. This CDR3 is CASSLRWGSINSPLHF. CDR3 nucleotide sequence: TGCGCCAGCAGCTTGAGATGGGGCTCGATTAATTCACCCCTCCACTTT.